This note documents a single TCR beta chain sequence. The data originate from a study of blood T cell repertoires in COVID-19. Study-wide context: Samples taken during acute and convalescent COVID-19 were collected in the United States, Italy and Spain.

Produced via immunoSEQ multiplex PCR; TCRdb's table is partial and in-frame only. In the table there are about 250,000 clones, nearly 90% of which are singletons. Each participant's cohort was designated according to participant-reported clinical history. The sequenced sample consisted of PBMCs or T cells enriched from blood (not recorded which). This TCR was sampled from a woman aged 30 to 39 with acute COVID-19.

The chain's CDR3 is CASSLVVSSYEQYF. The CDR3 DNA follows: TGCGCCAGCAGCTTGGTGGTGAGCTCCTACGAGCAGTACTTC. The chain uses TRBV5-1 and TRBJ2-7; D unresolved. Germline V lookup: CDR1 SGHRS, CDR2 YFSETQ. Trimming left V 0 bases short and J 0 bases short, with 7 bases between. CDR3 length equals 14 residues.